Presented here are 11 T cell receptor beta chains from one specimen sequenced in a study of T cell repertoires in cytomegalovirus infection. Their target antigens are unknown. MiXCR, run by TCRdb on the reads, gives a single entry per CDR3 protein. The sample contains 750,000 to 900,000 distinct CDR3 sequences, 25% to 35% of which appear only once. Sample: cultured CD8+ T cells from PBMCs, taken from culture after CMV antigen stimulation. These receptors were obtained from a human donor in good health (CMV status not recorded). Some clones in this sample may be carry-over from other donors' samples.

The J gene is TRBJ2-1, the V gene TRBV27, with a weak D call TRBD2 (7 bases). The CDR3 sequence is 16 residues long. V dropped 8 bases and J dropped 3 bases, with 20 bases sitting between them. The germline V gene has CDR1 MNHEY and CDR2 SMNVEV (reference sequence). CDR3 in amino acids: CASGAWGGAVYNEQFF. CDR3 sequence (DNA): TGTGCCAGCGGAGCATGGGGGGGCGCGGTCTACAATGAGCAGTTCTTC.

The J gene is TRBJ1-1, the V gene TRBV10-3; TRBD1 matches 9 bases. J gave up 5 bases and V 6 bases, and 10 bases lay outside the gene matches. Germline CDR1 ENHRY, CDR2 SYGVKD. The CDR3 is 15 residues long. DNA for the CDR3: TGTGCCATCAGCCTCGGGACAGGGAGGGCAACTGAAGCTTTCTTT. Translating it yields CAISLGTGRATEAFF.

This rearrangement joins TRBV7-9 to TRBJ1-6, with 9 bases identical to TRBD1. The V and J ends lost 4 bases and 9 bases, in that order; junction bases with no gene match: 7. This CDR3 has 15 residues. Germline assignment: CDR1 SEHNR and CDR2 FQNEAQ (reference sequence). CDR3 protein: CASSSFRDRVSPLHF. In DNA, the CDR3 is TGTGCCAGCAGCTCCTTCCGGGACAGGGTTTCACCCCTCCACTTT.

Only a few counts were recorded for this clonotype. The rearrangement joins TRBV10-3 to TRBJ2-3, with D perhaps TRBD1 (5 bases). Germline V CDR1 and CDR2: ENHRY, SYGVKD. The CDR3 totals 15 residues. V lost 6 bases, J lost 0 bases, and 13 bases lay in between. The CDR3 loop reads CAIRERGVSTDTQYF. Written as DNA, the CDR3 is TGTGCCATCAGGGAAAGGGGCGTCAGCACAGATACGCAGTATTTT.

The CDR3 region is CASEATGGKAQYF. In nucleotides, the CDR3 is TGTGCCAGCGAAGCAACAGGTGGAAAAGCTCAGTACTTC. The J gene is TRBJ2-4, the V gene TRBV6-6, with D maybe TRBD1 (5 bases). Trimming shortened V by 8 bases and J by 12 bases, and 20 bases separated the two germline ends. Germline V lookup: CDR1 MNHNY, CDR2 SVGAGI (reference sequence). CDR3 length equals 13 residues.

The table lists this clonotype with a few counts. The CDR3 loop is CASSLAGVRGTEQYF. In DNA form, the CDR3 reads TGTGCCAGCAGCTTGGCGGGTGTGCGTGGGACCGAGCAGTACTTC. The V gene is TRBV5-5, the J gene TRBJ2-7; D is possibly TRBD1 or TRBD2 (5 bases each). Germline V CDR1 and CDR2: SGHKS, YYEKEE (reference sequence). With 0 bases removed from V and 6 bases from J, the gap between germline ends came to 16 bases. The CDR3 contains 15 residues.

The chain has TRBV6-5 and TRBJ1-2; D ambiguous. The ends were cut back, 5 bases at V and 8 bases at J, with 15 bases in the middle. There are 13 residues in the CDR3. CDR1 is MNHEY, CDR2 SVGAGI, per germline. CDR3 region: CASSPGLAQGYTF. The CDR3 region has the DNA TGTGCCAGCAGTCCCGGACTGGCACAAGGCTACACCTTC.

This clonotype came up once. This chain uses TRBV27 with TRBJ2-5; TRBD2 is a possible D gene (6 bases). Trimming pared 7 bases from V and 5 bases from J, leaving 26 bases between. The CDR3 runs 17 residues. Looked up from germline, CDR1 is MNHEY and CDR2 is SMNVEV (reference sequence). The CDR3 protein is CASTPSVGDGLSETQYF. The CDR3 bases are TGTGCCAGCACCCCATCTGTGGGGGACGGACTATCGGAGACCCAGTACTTC.

The rearrangement links TRBV11-2 to TRBJ2-5; either TRBD1 or TRBD2 may supply D (5 bases each). Trimming stripped 2 bases from V and 5 bases from J, with 12 bases between. The CDR3 length is 14 residues. The germline gives CDR1 SGHAT, CDR2 FQNNGV. CDR3 DNA sequence: TGTGCCAGCAGCTTAACGGGGACGGGGGAGACCCAGTACTTC. This encodes CASSLTGTGETQYF.

This chain connects TRBV10-3 to TRBJ1-2, with unresolved D. Germline CDR1 reads ENHRY; CDR2 reads SYGVKD. The length of the CDR3 is 13 residues. V was cut by 3 bases and J by 7 bases, with 12 bases left in between. The chain's CDR3 is CAISDSSHRGYTF. The CDR3 nucleotides read TGTGCCATCAGTGACAGTAGTCATCGTGGCTACACCTTC.

The sample holds a few counts of this clonotype. The rearrangement links TRBV10-3 to TRBJ2-3, with 7 bases lining up with TRBD1. Germline V gene data show CDR1 as ENHRY and CDR2 as SYGVKD. This CDR3 has 16 residues. V was pared by 11 bases and J by 2 bases, with 16 bases of the junction left unmatched. Here the CDR3 reads CAVTTGTAKITDTQYF. CDR3 sequence (DNA): TGTGCCGTCACAACCGGGACAGCAAAAATCACAGATACGCAGTATTTT.